The next 12 T cell receptor beta chains were all read from a single sample in a study of shared clonotypes between healthy human individuals. The table came from immunoSEQ multiplex PCR; TCRdb's copy has only in-frame clones and leaves some out. The repertoire has roughly 1,600,000 clones, approximately 98.5% of them found once; the top ten carry 0.36%. Material for sequencing was naive CD4+ T cells sorted from blood. Documented subset: CD45RA+ positively selected. These receptors were collected from a man younger than 45 in good health.

The V call is TRBV7-9, the J call TRBJ2-5, with 9 nucleotides matching TRBD1. V gave up 1 base and J gave up 2 bases; unmatched junction bases: 2. The germline gives CDR1 SEHNR, CDR2 FQNEAQ (reference sequence). This CDR3 comprises 15 residues. CDR3: CASSLGDRVQETQYF. The CDR3 nucleotides are TGTGCCAGCAGCTTAGGGGACAGGGTTCAAGAGACCCAGTACTTC. The full variable domain, its missing parts supplied by reference TRBV7-9 and TRBJ2-5, is DTGVSQNPRHKITKRGQNVTFRCDPISEHNRLYWYRQTLGQGPEFLTYFQNEAQLEKSRLLSDRFSAERPKGSFSTLEIQRTEQGDSAMYLCASSLGDRVQETQYFGPGTRLLVL.

The chain links TRBV5-5 to TRBJ1-5; D perhaps matches TRBD1 (6 bases). Germline loops: CDR1 SGHKS, CDR2 YYEKEE (reference sequence). V was shortened by 2 bases and J by 3 bases, with 9 bases between the two germline ends. This CDR3 contains 14 residues. In DNA, the CDR3 is TGTGCCAGCAGCTTCGGACAGAACAATCAGCCCCAGCATTTT. Its protein is CASSFGQNNQPQHF.

The chain combines TRBV7-9 with TRBJ1-3; a weak D match, TRBD1 (6 bases). The CDR3 extends over 15 amino acids. The V gene's germline CDR1 is SEHNR and CDR2 FQNEAQ (reference sequence). Trimming took 4 bases from V and 0 from J, leaving 10 bases between them. The CDR3 DNA is TGTGCCAGCAGCTCCGACAGGAACTCTGGAAACACCATATATTTT. Its protein product is CASSSDRNSGNTIYF.

The chain links TRBV6-1 to TRBJ2-2, with unresolved D. V was clipped by 5 bases and J by 1 base, with 8 bases between them. Germline CDR1 reads MNHNS; CDR2 reads SASEGT. The CDR3 spans 14 residues. CDR3 in amino acids: CASSNHLNTGELFF. For the CDR3, the DNA is TGTGCCAGCAGTAACCACTTGAACACCGGGGAGCTGTTTTTT.

The gene calls are TRBV6-1 and TRBJ2-7; D might be TRBD1 or TRBD2, each matching 5 bases. This CDR3 has 13 amino acids. Germline values: CDR1 MNHNS, CDR2 SASEGT. Trimming cost V 6 bases and J 3 bases, with 12 bases left between them. The CDR3 reads CASSSGGYYEQYF. The CDR3 DNA is TGTGCCAGCAGCAGTGGGGGTTACTACGAGCAGTACTTC.

The chain recombines TRBV7-9 with TRBJ2-4; a weak D match, TRBD1 (6 bases). Between the trimmed V and J ends, which lost 9 bases and 0 bases, there was a span of 15 bases. This CDR3 spans 15 amino acids. CDR1 is SEHNR, CDR2 FQNEAQ, per germline (reference sequence). The CDR3 sequence is CAREDSYIAKNIQYF. CDR3 sequence (DNA): TGTGCCAGAGAGGACAGCTACATAGCCAAAAACATTCAGTACTTC.

The genes are TRBV5-1 and TRBJ1-4, with D possibly being TRBD1 (6 bases). CDR1 and CDR2 (germline): SGHRS, YFSETQ. The length of the CDR3 is 14 residues. V dropped 4 bases and J dropped 3 bases, with 10 bases sitting between them. CDR3 region: CASSPAGANEKLFF. The CDR3 nucleotides are TGCGCCAGCAGCCCGGCAGGGGCTAATGAAAAACTGTTTTTT.

The chain is built from TRBV6-4 and TRBJ2-2; D gene unclear. Germline values: CDR1 MRHNA, CDR2 SNTAGT. V shed 2 bases and J shed 8 bases, with 6 bases lying between them. CDR3 length: 12 residues. The CDR3 loop is CASSDRFGELFF. CDR3 DNA sequence: TGTGCCAGCAGTGACCGATTTGGGGAGCTGTTTTTT.

A remark on this clone: Additional DNA sequences in this sample encode the identical CDR3. V is TRBV5-1 and J is TRBJ2-6; D is unclear. V lost 0 bases, J lost 0 bases, and 4 bases lay in between. The CDR3 is 15 residues long. Germline V CDR1 and CDR2: SGHRS, YFSETQ. Here the CDR3 DNA reads TGCGCCAGCAGCTTGGTAGGCTCTGGGGCCAACGTCCTGACTTTC. It yields the protein CASSLVGSGANVLTF.

The chain links TRBV20-1 to TRBJ2-3; no clear D gene. The germline V and J ends were trimmed by 6 bases and 9 bases, with 13 bases remaining between them. CDR1 is DFQATT and CDR2 is SNEGSKA in the germline V gene (reference sequence). The CDR3 has 11 amino acids. In DNA, the CDR3 is TGCAGTGCAATTTTGGGTGTCACGCAGTATTTT. Residues: CSAILGVTQYF.

This rearrangement joins TRBV4-3 to TRBJ2-1; D is perhaps TRBD2 (8 bases). Deletions cut 4 bases from V and 7 bases from J, with 35 bases between. CDR1 and CDR2 (germline): LGHNA, YSLEER. This CDR3 is 21 amino acids long. The CDR3 region is CASSRDREDFWAAGVVNEQFF. As DNA, the CDR3 is TGCGCCAGCAGCCGGGACAGAGAAGACTTTTGGGCAGCGGGAGTGGTAAATGAGCAGTTCTTC.

This clone was recorded only once. The chain joins TRBV4-1 to TRBJ1-4, with a tentative D call TRBD1 (5 bases). Germline-derived CDR1 and CDR2 are MGHRA and YSYEKL. The CDR3 has 14 residues. V was trimmed by 0 bases and J by 7 bases, leaving 9 bases between them. CDR3 residues: CASSQEGGVEKLFF. CDR3 bases: TGCGCCAGCAGCCAAGAGGGGGGGGTTGAAAAACTGTTTTTT.